What follows are 10 T cell receptor beta chains derived from one specimen sequenced in a study of T cell clusters in autoimmune cytopenias. TRB was amplified by touch-down multiplex PCR, primer pools A and B combined. TCRdb reanalyzed the multiplex PCR reads, giving one entry per CDR3 protein sequence and no DNA. The sample includes 2,300 or so distinct CDR3 sequences. Each sample's input was about 250 ng genomic DNA, 40,000 or so genome equivalents. What was sequenced was peripheral blood. Source of these receptors: a human donor with an autoimmune cytopenia or autoimmune hepatitis (not recorded which).

This clonotype is medium-sized (0.01 to 0.1%) by frequency. V and J are TRBV30 and TRBJ1-2. The CDR3 extends over 15 amino acids. Per germline, CDR1 GTSNPN and CDR2 SVGIG (reference sequence). CDR3 sequence reads: CASTEERLPNYGYTF. The full variable domain, with the rest looked up from reference TRBV30 and TRBJ1-2, is SQTIHQWPATLVQPVGSPLSLECTVEGTSNPNLYWYRQAAGRGLQLLFYSVGIGQISSEVPQNLSASRPQDRQFILSSKKLLLSDSGFYLCASTEERLPNYGYTFGSGTRLTVV.

This clonotype counts as medium-sized by frequency. The chain combines TRBV18 with TRBJ2-2; TCRdb's D call, TRBD2, is unchecked because there is no DNA. Per the germline V gene, CDR1 is KGHSH and CDR2 is LQKENI. CDR3 length: 16 amino acids. This CDR3 reads CASSPPGLAYRGELFF.

This clonotype counts as medium-sized by frequency. The V gene is TRBV6-5, the J gene TRBJ1-3; the TRBD1 assignment by TCRdb is unverifiable without DNA. This CDR3 comprises 17 residues. The germline gives CDR1 MNHEY, CDR2 SVGAGI. The CDR3 loop reads CASSYSRTGGSGNTIYF.

This clonotype is labeled medium-sized (0.01 to 0.1%) based on frequency. This sequence joins TRBV18 and TRBJ1-3. This CDR3 comprises 14 residues. Germline loops: CDR1 KGHSH, CDR2 LQKENI. The CDR3 loop is CASSPPGQRNTIYF.

The V gene is TRBV6-5, the J gene TRBJ2-7; TCRdb indicates TRBD2, and absent DNA this call remains unverified. This CDR3 comprises 15 residues. Germline lookup yields CDR1 MNHEY and CDR2 SVGAGI. The CDR3 sequence: CASSASRAGDHEQYF.

The chain couples TRBV11-2 to TRBJ2-5. The CDR3 spans 15 residues. Germline values: CDR1 SGHAT, CDR2 FQNNGV. CDR3 residues: CASSLYHGRQETQYF.

V gene TRBV6-1 combines with J gene TRBJ1-1. This CDR3 spans 16 amino acids. Germline CDR1 and CDR2: MNHNS and SASEGT. CDR3: CASSEDPSFMNTEAFF.

This clonotype is called medium-sized (0.01 to 0.1%) based on its frequency. This chain joins TRBV6-1 and TRBJ1-2; TCRdb lists TRBD1, though no DNA is available to test this call. Germline V gene sequence: CDR1 MNHNS, CDR2 SASEGT. This CDR3 has 13 amino acids. CDR3 sequence: CASRGGTQYGYTF.

J is TRBJ2-1 and V is TRBV30; no DNA is available, so the TRBD2 call from TCRdb remains unchecked. The CDR3 totals 13 residues. The germline V gene encodes CDR1 GTSNPN and CDR2 SVGIG (reference sequence). CDR3 sequence: CAWPTSGGNEQFF.

Measured by frequency, this clonotype is medium-sized (0.01 to 0.1%). The chain couples TRBV6-5 to TRBJ2-7; TCRdb selects TRBD1, and the lack of DNA leaves this call unchecked. Germline V gives CDR1 MNHEY, CDR2 SVGAGI. This CDR3 region has 15 residues. CDR3 in amino acids: CASSLTGTLTYEQYF.